Each of the 13 T cell receptor beta chains below was sequenced from the same sample in a study of T cell repertoires in cytomegalovirus infection. From the reads, TCRdb called clonotypes with MiXCR, one entry per CDR3 protein. The table includes under 200,000 distinct CDR3 sequences, 15% to 20% detected once. The specimen sequenced was CD8+ T cells from PBMCs. The receptors here all came from a human donor in good health (CMV status not recorded). Some clones in this sample may be carry-over from other donors' samples.

There are many counts of this clonotype. The gene calls are TRBV7-6 and TRBJ2-7; 9 bases agree with TRBD2. V shed 1 base, J shed 6 bases, and the junction held 10 bases outside the gene matches. In germline, CDR1 is SGHVS, CDR2 FNYEAQ. This CDR3 spans 16 amino acids. The CDR3 nucleotides read TGTGCCAGCAGCTTAGGCCATAGCGGGAGAGAAATCGAGCAGTACTTC. Its translation: CASSLGHSGREIEQYF.

This clonotype was recorded a few times. The chain recombines TRBV7-6 with TRBJ2-1, with TRBD2 matching over 7 bases. Per the germline V gene, CDR1 is SGHVS and CDR2 is FNYEAQ. This CDR3 is built from 17 residues. The ends lost 5 bases at V and 5 bases at J; junction bases unmatched: 15. CDR3 DNA sequence: TGTGCCAGCAGCGGGGGGGGTGGCGGGAGAGTCCACAATGAGCAGTTCTTC. Protein product: CASSGGGGGRVHNEQFF. The full variable domain, its missing parts supplied by reference TRBV7-6 and TRBJ2-1, is GAGVSQSPRYKVTKRGQDVALRCDPISGHVSLYWYRQALGQGPEFLTYFNYEAQQDKSGLPNDRFSAERPEGSISTLTIQRTEQRDSAMYRCASSGGGGGRVHNEQFFGPGTRLTVL.

V is TRBV6-1 and J is TRBJ2-3; D may match TRBD1 or TRBD2 (6 bases each). CDR3 size: 14 residues. Deletions cut 8 bases from V and 1 base from J, with 13 bases between. The V gene's germline CDR1 is MNHNS and CDR2 SASEGT. CDR3 in amino acids: CASRPGARTDTQYF. The CDR3 coding sequence is TGTGCCAGCCGACCGGGGGCCCGCACAGATACGCAGTATTTT.

This clonotype was detected ten times or more. V usage is TRBV7-2 and J usage is TRBJ2-1; D perhaps matches TRBD2 (6 bases). With 6 bases removed from V and 2 bases from J, the gap between germline ends came to 20 bases. The CDR3 has 17 amino acids. CDR1 and CDR2 (germline): SGHTA, FQGNSA. In DNA form, the CDR3 reads TGTGCCAGCAGTTACAAAAACGTATGGGAGGCCTACAATGAGCAGTTCTTC. It specifies CASSYKNVWEAYNEQFF.

In this sample, this clonotype turned up a few times. The V gene is TRBV7-9, the J gene TRBJ2-7, with D tentatively TRBD2 (6 bases). CDR1 is SEHNR, CDR2 FQNEAQ, per germline (reference sequence). This CDR3 spans 14 amino acids. The V and J ends lost 1 base and 1 base respectively, with 8 bases between them. The CDR3 loop is CASSLGEVSYEQYF. CDR3 sequence (DNA): TGTGCCAGCAGCTTAGGGGAGGTTTCCTACGAGCAGTACTTC.

DNA for the CDR3: TGCAGCGTAGCGACAGGGGGCTCGGGTGGCTACACCTTC. This translates into CSVATGGSGGYTF. V usage is TRBV29-1 and J usage is TRBJ1-2; 10 nucleotides line up with TRBD1. J gave up 7 bases and V 6 bases, and 8 bases lay outside the gene matches. This CDR3 has 13 residues. CDR1 SQVTM and CDR2 ANQGSEA come from the germline V gene.

The V and J genes are TRBV7-8 and TRBJ2-3, with 13 positions matching TRBD2. This CDR3 spans 16 amino acids. CDR1 and CDR2 (germline): SGHVS, FQNEAQ. V shed 4 bases and J 5 bases; nucleotides not matched to a gene: 6. CDR3 sequence: CASSSTSGRWKDTQYF. The CDR3 DNA sequence: TGTGCCAGCAGCTCGACTAGCGGGAGGTGGAAAGATACGCAGTATTTT.

This chain links TRBV6-2 or TRBV6-3 with TRBJ2-7, with a possible D match to TRBD1 (5 bases). The CDR3 runs 15 residues. CDR1 MNHEY and CDR2 SVGEGT come from the germline V gene. Between the trimmed V and J ends, which lost 7 bases and 1 base, there was a span of 17 bases. The CDR3 loop is CASNIQGMGSYEQYF. The CDR3 DNA is TGTGCCAGCAACATCCAGGGAATGGGGTCCTACGAGCAGTACTTC.

The rearrangement links TRBV6-2 or TRBV6-3 to TRBJ2-1; the D gene is possibly TRBD2 (6 bases). The CDR3 is 12 amino acids. Trimming removed 10 bases at V and 5 bases at J, with 12 bases between. Germline V gene data show CDR1 as MNHEY and CDR2 as SVGEGT. This CDR3 is CATSVGNNEQFF. The DNA of the CDR3 is TGTGCCACTAGCGTGGGGAACAATGAGCAGTTCTTC.

Many counts were recorded for this clonotype. The chain combines TRBV2 with TRBJ2-7; D ambiguous. The CDR3 length is 15 residues. CDR1 and CDR2 from the germline V gene are SNHLY and FYNNEI. The V end was cut by 0 bases, the J end by 0 bases, with 9 bases between. Here the CDR3 reads CASSEASLSSYEQYF. In DNA, the CDR3 is TGTGCCAGCAGTGAAGCAAGTCTAAGCTCCTACGAGCAGTACTTC.

This clonotype was found a few times. V gene TRBV5-1 combines with J gene TRBJ2-5; D is undetermined. The V end was cut by 0 bases, the J end by 1 base, with 7 bases between. In germline, CDR1 is SGHRS, CDR2 YFSETQ. CDR3 length: 14 amino acids. The CDR3: CASSLETFQETQYF. Here the CDR3 DNA reads TGCGCCAGCAGCTTGGAGACTTTCCAAGAGACCCAGTACTTC.

J is TRBJ1-2 and V is TRBV6-6; D remains unclear. The germline V gene has CDR1 MNHNY and CDR2 SVGAGI (reference sequence). V was trimmed by 7 bases and J by 3 bases, leaving 12 bases between them. This CDR3 comprises 13 residues. CDR3 residues: CASTWASHYGYTF. The CDR3 DNA reads as TGTGCCAGCACCTGGGCCTCCCACTATGGCTACACCTTC.

The chain combines TRBV28 with TRBJ2-7; the match to TRBD1 covers 7 bases. The germline V gene has CDR1 MDHEN and CDR2 SYDVKM. V was clipped by 2 bases and J by 3 bases; unmatched bases: 4. The CDR3 runs 14 residues. Here the CDR3 DNA reads TGTGCCAGCAGTTTAACCGGACAGGTCTACGAGCAGTACTTC. Translation gives CASSLTGQVYEQYF. Full variable domain (rest looked up from reference TRBV28 and TRBJ2-7): DVKVTQSSRYLVKRTGEKVFLECVQDMDHENMFWYRQDPGLGLRLIYFSYDVKMKEKGDIPEGYSVSREKKERFSLILESASTNQTSMYLCASSLTGQVYEQYFGPGTRLTVT.